The rows below give T cell receptor beta chains drawn from one sample of a study of T cell responses to AZD1222 COVID-19 vaccine. Repertoires were generated with immunoSEQ multiplex PCR, while TCRdb's copy carries only in-frame clones and drops some. The table includes approximately 150,000 clones, 85% to 95% detected once. The material was peripheral blood, obtained 28 days after the second AZD1222 dose. These receptor sequences come from an adult who received the AZD1222 COVID-19 vaccine. Both conserved end residues are part of each CDR3. The D gene is left open where the match is weak. The size field is filled for only some rows; it gives once, few, many or a size class.

TRBJ2-7 TRBV5-4 NA TRBD2 TGTGCCAGCAGGAATCGAGCGGGAGGGCCCAACGAGCAGTACTTC CASRNRAGGPNEQYF
TRBJ1-1 TRBV7-6 NA NA TGTGCCAGCAGCTTAGGAACCGCAGGGGCAAACACTGAAGCTTTCTTT CASSLGTAGANTEAFF
TRBJ1-1 TRBV15 NA NA TGTGCCACCAATGGACTCGGACGGATGAACACTGAAGCTTTCTTT CATNGLGRMNTEAFF
TRBJ1-3 TRBV2 NA NA TGTGCCAGCAGTGACCCGCGGGGACAAGGAAACACCATATATTTT CASSDPRGQGNTIYF
TRBJ1-5 TRBV6-5 NA NA TGTGCCAGCAGGGGGGGTTGGCAGCCCCAGCATTTT CASRGGWQPQHF
TRBJ2-7 TRBV3-1/TRBV3-2 NA TRBD2 TGTGCCAGCAGCCAAGAAAGCGGGGGCAGGCGACCCTACGAGCAGTACTTC CASSQESGGRRPYEQYF
TRBJ1-1 TRBV29-1 NA NA TGCAGCGTTGACGGACTTTCGAACACTGAAGCTTTCTTT CSVDGLSNTEAFF
TRBJ2-1 TRBV2 NA NA TGTGCCAGCAGTGAAAAGAGGGCCAGGAACAATGAGCAGTTCTTC CASSEKRARNNEQFF
TRBJ2-7 TRBV10-3 NA TRBD1 TGTGCCATCGCTGCACCGGGACAGGGAACCTACGAGCAGTACTTC CAIAAPGQGTYEQYF
TRBJ2-1 TRBV10-1 NA TRBD2 TGCGCCAGCACCGCGGGAGTCTACAATGAGCAGTTCTTC CASTAGVYNEQFF
TRBJ1-1 TRBV6-5 NA NA TGTGCCAGCAGTTACTCGAGGGGTACTGAAGCTTTCTTT CASSYSRGTEAFF
TRBJ2-2 TRBV11-2 NA TRBD2 TGTGCCACCAAACCCTTGAGGCGGGAGGGCCGGAACACCGGGGAGCTGTTTTTT CATKPLRREGRNTGELFF
TRBJ1-2 TRBV9 once NA TGTGCCAGCAGCGTAGGGCCAGGGGCGGTTGGCTACACCTTC CASSVGPGAVGYTF
TRBJ1-4 TRBV2 NA NA TGTGCCAGCAGTCCCGGGACCTTTAATGAAAAACTGTTTTTT CASSPGTFNEKLFF
TRBJ1-1 TRBV7-9 NA TRBD1 TGTGCCAGCAGCTTTATGACAGGGGGCTTCTTAAACACTGAAGCTTTCTTT CASSFMTGGFLNTEAFF
TRBJ2-1 TRBV5-1 NA NA TGCGCCAGCAGCCCGGGACCGGTTCTTGAGCAGTTCTTC CASSPGPVLEQFF
TRBJ2-1 TRBV19 NA NA TGTGCCAGTAGTATCCGCCAGGTAAACCACAATGAGCAGTTCTTC CASSIRQVNHNEQFF
TRBJ2-5 TRBV28 NA TRBD2 TGTGCCAGCAGGAAACTAGCGGGGGTCGGCCAAGAGACCCAGTACTTC CASRKLAGVGQETQYF
TRBJ2-7 TRBV14 NA NA TGTGCCAGCAGCTCCGTTGGCGGCACCTACGAGCAGTACTTC CASSSVGGTYEQYF
TRBJ2-1 TRBV19 NA NA TGTGCCAGTGCCCCCCGGTACAATGAGCAGTTCTTC CASAPRYNEQFF
TRBJ2-3 TRBV11-2 once TRBD2 TGTGCCAGCAGCTCTCTAGCGGGCACAGATACGCAGTATTTT CASSSLAGTDTQYF
TRBJ2-7 TRBV19 once NA TGTGCCAGTAGTATACCCCCGTTGTCCGAGCAGTACTTC CASSIPPLSEQYF
TRBJ1-5 TRBV6-5 once NA TGTGCCAGCAGGAAACAGGGAGGACAGCCCCAGCATTTT CASRKQGGQPQHF
TRBJ2-5 TRBV30 NA TRBD2 TGTGCCTGGAGTTTACTAGCGGGCCAAGAGACCCAGTACTTC CAWSLLAGQETQYF
TRBJ2-1 TRBV4-2 few NA TGTGCCAGCAGCCAAGGAAGCGAAGGTGAGCAGTTCTTC CASSQGSEGEQFF
TRBJ1-5 TRBV19 NA NA TGTGCCAGTAGTGACATGGCCCTCGGCAATCAGCCCCAGCATTTT CASSDMALGNQPQHF
TRBJ2-1 TRBV7-9 NA NA TGTGCCAGCAGCCCCATCTCCTACAATGAGCAGTTCTTC CASSPISYNEQFF
TRBJ1-2 TRBV4-1 NA NA TGCGCCAGCAGCCAAGAAGGCAGGGGCCGGGATGGCTACACCTTC CASSQEGRGRDGYTF
TRBJ2-3 TRBV19 NA TRBD2 TGTGCCAGTAGCTCCTACTTGACTAGCGGGGGCACAGATACGCAGTATTTT CASSSYLTSGGTDTQYF
TRBJ2-1 TRBV5-4 NA TRBD2 TGTGCCAGCAGCCGGGGCGGGACTAGCGGAAACAATGAGCAGTTCTTC CASSRGGTSGNNEQFF
TRBJ2-1 TRBV4-3 NA NA TGCGCCAGCAGCCACCGCAGAATCGATGAGCAGTTCTTC CASSHRRIDEQFF
TRBJ1-2 TRBV19 NA TRBD1 TGTGCCAGTAGTAAACAGGGGGACTATGGCTACACCTTC CASSKQGDYGYTF
TRBJ1-1 TRBV7-9 NA NA TGTGCCAGCAGCTTAGGAGGGGTTATGAACACTGAAGCTTTCTTT CASSLGGVMNTEAFF
TRBJ2-6 TRBV24-1 NA TRBD1 TGTGCCACCAGTGACCAGACAGGGCGATGGGCCCAGTCTGGGGCCAACGTCCTGACTTTC CATSDQTGRWAQSGANVLTF
TRBJ2-7 TRBV5-1 NA NA TGCGCCAGCAGCTTGGCCCCAGGGAGCTCCTACGAGCAGTACTTC CASSLAPGSSYEQYF
TRBJ1-2 TRBV3-1/TRBV3-2 NA NA TGTGCCAGCAGCCAAGACTGGACTATCTATGGCTACACCTTC CASSQDWTIYGYTF
TRBJ1-1 TRBV4-2 once NA TGTGCCAGCAGCCCAGGGGCTGAAGCTTTCTTT CASSPGAEAFF
TRBJ2-7 TRBV9 NA TRBD2 TGTGCCAGCAGCGCCCGACCTAGCGGGAGGGCCCTCGAGCAGTACTTC CASSARPSGRALEQYF
TRBJ2-1 TRBV7-3 NA TRBD2 TGTGCCAGCAGCTTAATGACTAGCGGGAACAATGAGCAGTTCTTC CASSLMTSGNNEQFF
TRBJ1-6 TRBV6-5 NA TRBD1 TGTGCCAGCAGACGACAGGGAAATTCACCCCTCCACTTT CASRRQGNSPLHF